Listed here are 14 T cell receptor beta chains from one sample, sequenced in a study of CD8+ T cells in alopecia areata. After isolation, RNA underwent reverse transcription to generate cDNA as the sequencing template. Generated by immunoSEQ multiplex PCR, the TCRdb table keeps only in-frame clones and is missing some. The table records some 190,000 clones, approximately 61% of them present only once. Stated treatment: oral pan-JAK inhibitor, 5-10 mg twice daily. The sample here was CD4+ T cells sorted from blood, taken at week 24, from a patient treated with tofacitinib. Receptors originate from a human donor with alopecia areata.

V gene TRBV6-5 combines with J gene TRBJ2-5; possible D gene TRBD1, 5 bases. Germline V gene lookup returns CDR1 MNHEY and CDR2 SVGAGI. The CDR3 has 13 residues. V was cut by 2 bases and J by 1 base, with 5 bases left in between. The CDR3 spells CASSYRGQETQYF. The DNA of the CDR3 is TGTGCCAGCAGTTACAGGGGCCAAGAGACCCAGTACTTC.

The genes are TRBV6-6 and TRBJ1-1; D not certain. This CDR3 is built from 12 residues. Germline CDR1 reads MNHNY; CDR2 reads SVGAGI (reference sequence). V shed 2 bases and J shed 6 bases, with 7 bases lying between them. CDR3 region: CASSYRTPEAFF. For the CDR3, the DNA is TGTGCCAGCAGTTACAGGACTCCTGAAGCTTTCTTT.

The V and J genes are TRBV19 and TRBJ2-2, with D tentatively TRBD2 (6 bases). V lost 10 bases to trimming and J lost 0 bases, with 18 bases between them. CDR3 size: 16 residues. Germline V gives CDR1 LNHDA, CDR2 SQIVND (reference sequence). In nucleotides, the CDR3 is TGTGCCACCGGACTACTCTCCCCCTCGAACACCGGGGAGCTGTTTTTT. Its protein product is CATGLLSPSNTGELFF.

This clone showed up just a few times. The V and J genes are TRBV7-2 and TRBJ1-2; the D gene is possibly TRBD1 (5 bases). Germline V gene lookup returns CDR1 SGHTA and CDR2 FQGNSA. V shed 7 bases and J shed 3 bases, with 21 bases lying between them. This CDR3 spans 16 amino acids. CDR3 in DNA: TGTGCCAGCAACAGCTTCGTCCAGGGATTGGACTATGGCTACACCTTC. Translating it yields CASNSFVQGLDYGYTF.

This CDR3 is CAWRGDDHHSPLHF. The CDR3, as DNA: TGTGCCTGGCGCGGGGACGACCACCATTCACCCCTCCACTTT. The J gene is TRBJ1-6, the V gene TRBV30; D is possibly TRBD1 (5 bases). This CDR3 is 14 amino acids long. The germline V gene encodes CDR1 GTSNPN and CDR2 SVGIG (reference sequence). The V end was cut by 5 bases, the J end by 8 bases, with 16 bases between.

The chain combines TRBV6-5 with TRBJ1-6, with a weak D call TRBD1 (6 bases). Germline loops: CDR1 MNHEY, CDR2 SVGAGI. The CDR3 extends over 16 amino acids. The V end lost 0 bases, the J end lost 6 bases, and 12 bases lay between the germline ends. CDR3 sequence (DNA): TGTGCCAGCAGTTACTCGAGAGTCAGGGGTAATTCACCCCTCCACTTT. It encodes CASSYSRVRGNSPLHF.

The chain joins TRBV29-1 to TRBJ1-1; D is ambiguous. The germline V gene encodes CDR1 SQVTM and CDR2 ANQGSEA. The CDR3 covers 16 residues. Trimming cost V 8 bases and J 0 bases, with 22 bases left between them. For the CDR3, the DNA is TGCAGCACCCGAATTGCGAACACCTACCTGAACACTGAAGCTTTCTTT. It yields the protein CSTRIANTYLNTEAFF.

V and J are TRBV6-1 and TRBJ2-5, with 7 positions matching TRBD2. Unmatched junction bases numbered 7, after V lost 7 bases and J lost 2 bases. CDR1 and CDR2 from the germline V gene are MNHNS and SASEGT. The CDR3 runs to 14 residues. The CDR3 bases are TGTGCCAGCAAGGGGAGGGACCAACAAGAGACCCAGTACTTC. Translated: CASKGRDQQETQYF.

V usage is TRBV2 and J usage is TRBJ2-2; unclear D gene. Germline V lookup: CDR1 SNHLY, CDR2 FYNNEI. Trimming removed 3 bases at V and 5 bases at J, with 10 bases between. The CDR3 loop spans 14 amino acids. The chain's CDR3 is CASSDTPATGELFF. CDR3 nucleotide sequence: TGTGCCAGCAGTGATACCCCCGCTACCGGGGAGCTGTTTTTT.

This clone was counted a few times. V gene TRBV7-6 combines with J gene TRBJ2-2, with D possibly TRBD2 on 5 matching bases. V was pared by 1 base and J by 2 bases, with 8 bases between. CDR3 size: 15 residues. In germline, CDR1 is SGHVS, CDR2 FNYEAQ. The CDR3 coding sequence is TGTGCCAGCAGCTTAGTAGGGAGCAACACCGGGGAGCTGTTTTTT. It is translated as CASSLVGSNTGELFF.

This clone came up a few times. The chain uses TRBV4-3 and TRBJ1-5; a weak D match, TRBD1 (6 bases). Germline lookup yields CDR1 LGHNA and CDR2 YSLEER. The CDR3 has 16 amino acids. The germline V and J ends were trimmed by 4 bases and 3 bases, with 16 bases remaining between them. CDR3 sequence reads: CASSPRAGTSNQPQHF. The CDR3 nucleotides read TGCGCCAGCAGCCCCAGGGCCGGGACATCCAATCAGCCCCAGCATTTT.

This chain uses TRBV18 with TRBJ1-2; D remains unclear. Per germline, CDR1 KGHSH and CDR2 LQKENI. The CDR3 length is 13 residues. The germline V and J ends were trimmed by 3 bases and 5 bases, with 10 bases remaining between them. The CDR3 protein is CASSPRTDYGYTF. CDR3 DNA: TGTGCCAGCTCACCGCGGACTGATTATGGCTACACCTTC.

The chain has TRBV30 and TRBJ2-7; maybe TRBD1 (6 bases). The length of the CDR3 is 14 residues. Looked up from germline, CDR1 is GTSNPN and CDR2 is SVGIG (reference sequence). Deletions cut 0 bases from V and 2 bases from J, with 11 bases between. DNA for the CDR3: TGTGCCTGGAGTGTAAGAAACAGGGCCTACGAGCAGTACTTC. This encodes CAWSVRNRAYEQYF.

The chain links TRBV2 to TRBJ2-5; the D gene could be TRBD1 or TRBD2 (5 bases each). Germline assignment: CDR1 SNHLY and CDR2 FYNNEI. Trimming shortened V by 4 bases and J by 7 bases, and 13 bases separated the two germline ends. CDR3 length: 13 residues. CDR3 loop: CASSGREEGTQYF. CDR3 bases: TGTGCCAGCAGTGGCAGGGAAGAGGGGACCCAGTACTTC. Full variable domain (outside the CDR3, taken from reference TRBV2 and TRBJ2-5): EPEVTQTPSHQVTQMGQEVILRCVPISNHLYFYWYRQILGQKVEFLVSFYNNEISEKSEIFDDQFSVERPDGSNFTLKIRSTKLEDSAMYFCASSGREEGTQYFGPGTRLLVL.